The clone carrying this TCR beta chain showed up just a few times. Its antigen is unknown. This entry belongs to a study of human T cells and chemical hapten exposure. Study-wide findings and caveats: TCRs exceeding a frequency of 1 in 1000 stayed unchanged under DPC sensitization.

Before extraction, the whole blood was not fractionated, and total RNA was taken from it. The library tagged individual cDNA molecules with unique molecular identifiers. MiXCR, applied by TCRdb to the 5' RACE reads, yields one record per CDR3 protein. The profile shows tens of thousands of distinct CDR3 sequences, roughly 15% of them singletons. This receptor was taken from a female donor in good health.

CDR3 bases: TGTGCCACCAGTGGTGCAGGGCCCGAGCAGTACTTC. This codes for CATSGAGPEQYF. The chain is built from TRBV24-1 and TRBJ2-7; tentative D call: TRBD1 (5 bases). CDR1 KGHDR and CDR2 SFDVKD come from the germline V gene. The CDR3 runs to 12 residues. V shed 5 bases and J shed 6 bases, with 10 bases lying between them.